This is a list of T cell receptor beta chains from one sample in a study of blood T cells in healthy people across ages. TCRdb processed the 5' RACE reads anew with MiXCR; each CDR3 protein has one entry. The sample has about 1.5 million distinct CDR3 sequences; roughly 43% are singletons. Sample: blood. These receptors were obtained from a young woman in good health. Each CDR3 is given with its conserved first and last residue. The D gene is left open where the match is weak. Clone size, where shown, is once, few, many, or a class for clones that have expanded.

V gene: TRBV7-2; clone size: few; J gene: TRBJ1-3; D gene: TRBD1; CDR3 DNA: TGTGCCAGCAGCGGTCAACAGGGGGCCTCTGGAAACACCATATATTTT; CDR3 protein: CASSGQQGASGNTIYF
V gene: TRBV20-1; clone size: .; J gene: TRBJ2-7; D gene: .; CDR3 DNA: TGCAGTGCTGCCCGGAGCTACGAGCAGTACTTC; CDR3 protein: CSAARSYEQYF
V gene: TRBV7-2; clone size: .; J gene: TRBJ2-3; D gene: .; CDR3 DNA: TGTGCCAGCAAGAGCGGAAGCACAGATACGCAGTATTTT; CDR3 protein: CASKSGSTDTQYF
V gene: TRBV20-1; clone size: few; J gene: TRBJ2-1; D gene: TRBD2; CDR3 DNA: TGCAGTGCCCGGGGGCTAGCGGGAATTGGGGAGCAGTTCTTC; CDR3 protein: CSARGLAGIGEQFF
V gene: TRBV5-1; clone size: many; J gene: TRBJ2-1; D gene: .; CDR3 DNA: TGCGCCAGCAGCAGTGGACAGTCCTACAATGAGCAGTTCTTC; CDR3 protein: CASSSGQSYNEQFF
V gene: TRBV12-5; clone size: .; J gene: TRBJ1-1; D gene: TRBD1; CDR3 DNA: TGTGCTAGTGGGATCGCCGGGACAGGGGGCCAAGCTTTCTTT; CDR3 protein: CASGIAGTGGQAFF
V gene: TRBV11-2; clone size: .; J gene: TRBJ1-4; D gene: .; CDR3 DNA: TGTGCCAGCAGCTTAGACAGACAGTCCGGGGAAAAACTGTTTTTT; CDR3 protein: CASSLDRQSGEKLFF
V gene: TRBV6-6; clone size: .; J gene: TRBJ1-2; D gene: TRBD1; CDR3 DNA: TGTGCCAGCAGTCCGGGACAGGGGAACATTAACTATGGCTACACCTTC; CDR3 protein: CASSPGQGNINYGYTF
V gene: TRBV4-1; clone size: .; J gene: TRBJ2-7; D gene: TRBD1; CDR3 DNA: TGCGCCAGCAGCCAAGTTTCCGGGACAGGATACTACGAGCAGTACTTC; CDR3 protein: CASSQVSGTGYYEQYF
V gene: TRBV5-6; clone size: .; J gene: TRBJ2-6; D gene: TRBD2; CDR3 DNA: TGTGCCAGCAGCACGCTAGCGGGCAGATCTGGGGCCAACGTCCTGACTTTC; CDR3 protein: CASSTLAGRSGANVLTF
V gene: TRBV2; clone size: .; J gene: TRBJ1-5; D gene: .; CDR3 DNA: TGTGCCAGCAGTGAAGCTGGCCGAGACCAGCATTTT; CDR3 protein: CASSEAGRDQHF
V gene: TRBV10-3; clone size: few; J gene: TRBJ2-1; D gene: .; CDR3 DNA: TGTGCCATCAGCCCAATCCGCAATGAGCAGTTCTTC; CDR3 protein: CAISPIRNEQFF
V gene: TRBV7-3; clone size: few; J gene: TRBJ2-5; D gene: TRBD2; CDR3 DNA: TGTGCCAGCAGCTTAAATCCTAGCGGGCTCCAAGAGACCCAGTACTTC; CDR3 protein: CASSLNPSGLQETQYF
V gene: TRBV7-9; clone size: .; J gene: TRBJ2-7; D gene: TRBD1; CDR3 DNA: TGTGCCAGCAGCTTACTCGACAGGGCGCAAGAGCAGTACTTC; CDR3 protein: CASSLLDRAQEQYF
V gene: TRBV6-5; clone size: .; J gene: TRBJ2-5; D gene: TRBD1; CDR3 DNA: TGTGCCAGCAGTTACCGGACAGGGCACCAAGAGACCCAGTACTTC; CDR3 protein: CASSYRTGHQETQYF
V gene: TRBV5-1; clone size: .; J gene: TRBJ2-2; D gene: TRBD2; CDR3 DNA: TGCGCCAGCAGCCCCCCGGGGGCGAGCGGGAGTGGAACCGGGGAGCTGTTTTTT; CDR3 protein: CASSPPGASGSGTGELFF
V gene: TRBV20-1; clone size: few; J gene: TRBJ2-3; D gene: .; CDR3 DNA: TGCAGTGCCGCGATGGTAGTTTCAAGACCTAGCACAGATACGCAGTATTTT; CDR3 protein: CSAAMVVSRPSTDTQYF
V gene: TRBV7-2; clone size: many; J gene: TRBJ1-4; D gene: .; CDR3 DNA: TGTGCCAGCAGCTTAGTAGGGAATCGGGGTCCTAATGAAAAACTGTTTTTT; CDR3 protein: CASSLVGNRGPNEKLFF
V gene: TRBV18; clone size: .; J gene: TRBJ1-1; D gene: .; CDR3 DNA: TGTGCCAGCTCACCATGGGGGTCTCTAAGTGGAGCTTTCTTT; CDR3 protein: CASSPWGSLSGAFF
V gene: TRBV3-1; clone size: .; J gene: TRBJ2-4; D gene: TRBD2; CDR3 DNA: TGTGCCAGCAGCCAGACCGGGCTAGCGGACATCCACAATGAGCAGTACTTC; CDR3 protein: CASSQTGLADIHNEQYF
V gene: TRBV12-3/TRBV12-4; clone size: .; J gene: TRBJ1-2; D gene: .; CDR3 DNA: TGTGCCAGCAGTTTGTTGACCTATGGCTACACCTTC; CDR3 protein: CASSLLTYGYTF
V gene: TRBV18; clone size: once; J gene: TRBJ1-1; D gene: .; CDR3 DNA: TGTGCCAGCTCACCGGGGGCAGGGAGGGCTGAAGCTTTCTTT; CDR3 protein: CASSPGAGRAEAFF
V gene: TRBV30; clone size: .; J gene: TRBJ2-3; D gene: .; CDR3 DNA: TGTGCCTGGTATCACCGCCTCGGCCTAGATACGCAGTATTTT; CDR3 protein: CAWYHRLGLDTQYF
V gene: TRBV2; clone size: .; J gene: TRBJ1-5; D gene: TRBD1; CDR3 DNA: TGTGCCAGCAGCTCCCTCTTTGGACAGGTTCGCAATCAGCCCCAGCATTTT; CDR3 protein: CASSSLFGQVRNQPQHF
V gene: TRBV6-6; clone size: .; J gene: TRBJ1-6; D gene: .; CDR3 DNA: TGTGCCAGCGGGTCTCCACCCCTCCACTTT; CDR3 protein: CASGSPPLHF
V gene: TRBV29-1; clone size: .; J gene: TRBJ1-1; D gene: .; CDR3 DNA: TGCAGCGTTGCGGACAGCCGGAACACTGAAGCTTTCTTT; CDR3 protein: CSVADSRNTEAFF
V gene: TRBV20-1; clone size: few; J gene: TRBJ1-1; D gene: .; CDR3 DNA: TGCAGTGCTAGAGCGGCGGGGAGGGGCCTCACTGAAGCTTTCTTT; CDR3 protein: CSARAAGRGLTEAFF
V gene: TRBV12-3/TRBV12-4; clone size: .; J gene: TRBJ1-5; D gene: TRBD1; CDR3 DNA: TGTGCCAGCAGCCAGCGACAGGGCCCTTGGCCCCAGCATTTT; CDR3 protein: CASSQRQGPWPQHF
V gene: TRBV27; clone size: few; J gene: TRBJ1-2; D gene: TRBD1; CDR3 DNA: TGTGCCAGCAGTCCTGGACAGGAAATGAATGGCTACACCTTC; CDR3 protein: CASSPGQEMNGYTF
V gene: TRBV12-3/TRBV12-4; clone size: .; J gene: TRBJ2-7; D gene: .; CDR3 DNA: TGTGCCAGCAGTACAACAGGTCCGGACGAGCAGTACTTC; CDR3 protein: CASSTTGPDEQYF
V gene: TRBV13; clone size: many; J gene: TRBJ2-1; D gene: .; CDR3 DNA: TGTGCCAGCAGCTCCCGTGGTGAGCAGTTCTTC; CDR3 protein: CASSSRGEQFF
V gene: TRBV13; clone size: .; J gene: TRBJ1-2; D gene: .; CDR3 DNA: TGTGCCAGCAGCTCAGACGGGACCGGTGGCTACACCTTC; CDR3 protein: CASSSDGTGGYTF
V gene: TRBV3-1; clone size: .; J gene: TRBJ2-4; D gene: .; CDR3 DNA: TGTGCCAGCAGCCACAGGGCTCTAGCCAAAAACATTCAGTACTTC; CDR3 protein: CASSHRALAKNIQYF
V gene: TRBV11-2; clone size: few; J gene: TRBJ2-1; D gene: TRBD2; CDR3 DNA: TGTGCCAGCAGCTTAGTTTCTAGCGGTGAGCAGTTCTTC; CDR3 protein: CASSLVSSGEQFF
V gene: TRBV15; clone size: few; J gene: TRBJ2-7; D gene: .; CDR3 DNA: TGTGCCACCAGCAGGGACACGAGCTCCTACGAGCAGTACTTC; CDR3 protein: CATSRDTSSYEQYF
V gene: TRBV20-1; clone size: .; J gene: TRBJ2-5; D gene: TRBD2; CDR3 DNA: TGCAGTGCTAAGCTAGCGGGGACCCAAGAGACCCAGTACTTC; CDR3 protein: CSAKLAGTQETQYF
V gene: TRBV6-2/TRBV6-3; clone size: few; J gene: TRBJ2-3; D gene: .; CDR3 DNA: TGTGCCAGCAGTTTGGGAGTAGAGACAGATACGCAGTATTTT; CDR3 protein: CASSLGVETDTQYF
V gene: TRBV20-1; clone size: .; J gene: TRBJ1-5; D gene: .; CDR3 DNA: TGCAGTGCACACGTTGGGGAAAATAGCAATCAGCCCCAGCATTTT; CDR3 protein: CSAHVGENSNQPQHF
V gene: TRBV7-2; clone size: few; J gene: TRBJ2-3; D gene: .; CDR3 DNA: TGTGCCAGCAGCTTAGGCTACAGTAATACGCAGTATTTT; CDR3 protein: CASSLGYSNTQYF
V gene: TRBV7-2; clone size: .; J gene: TRBJ2-7; D gene: TRBD2; CDR3 DNA: TGTGCCAGCGGCTTCATCGGGGGGATCTACGAGCAGTACTTC; CDR3 protein: CASGFIGGIYEQYF
V gene: TRBV20-1; clone size: few; J gene: TRBJ1-4; D gene: .; CDR3 DNA: TGCAGTGCTAGTGCCGGGATCAATGAAAAACTGTTTTTT; CDR3 protein: CSASAGINEKLFF
V gene: TRBV29-1; clone size: .; J gene: TRBJ2-7; D gene: .; CDR3 DNA: TGCAGCGTTGAAGTGGGGGGTAGTCGCTACGAGCAGTACTTC; CDR3 protein: CSVEVGGSRYEQYF
V gene: TRBV4-1; clone size: .; J gene: TRBJ1-5; D gene: .; CDR3 DNA: TGCGCCAGCAGCCAAGGGACAGATAGCAATCAGCCCCAGCATTTT; CDR3 protein: CASSQGTDSNQPQHF
V gene: TRBV20-1; clone size: .; J gene: TRBJ1-5; D gene: .; CDR3 DNA: TGCAGTGCTAGTACAGGGCCCGGACAGCCCCAGCATTTT; CDR3 protein: CSASTGPGQPQHF
V gene: TRBV7-2; clone size: .; J gene: TRBJ2-7; D gene: .; CDR3 DNA: TGTGCCAGCAGCTTAGACCGGACAGCCTACGAGCAGTACTTC; CDR3 protein: CASSLDRTAYEQYF
V gene: TRBV24-1; clone size: .; J gene: TRBJ1-2; D gene: TRBD1; CDR3 DNA: TGTGCCACCAGTGACGGGACAGGGGTTCTGAACTATGGCTACACCTTC; CDR3 protein: CATSDGTGVLNYGYTF
V gene: TRBV29-1; clone size: .; J gene: TRBJ1-1; D gene: .; CDR3 DNA: TGCAGCGTTGAGGCATCCACGGGCACTGAAGCTTTCTTT; CDR3 protein: CSVEASTGTEAFF
V gene: TRBV7-9; clone size: many; J gene: TRBJ2-5; D gene: TRBD2; CDR3 DNA: TGTGCCAGCAGCTTAGGGCTAGCGGAACAAGAGACCCAGTACTTC; CDR3 protein: CASSLGLAEQETQYF